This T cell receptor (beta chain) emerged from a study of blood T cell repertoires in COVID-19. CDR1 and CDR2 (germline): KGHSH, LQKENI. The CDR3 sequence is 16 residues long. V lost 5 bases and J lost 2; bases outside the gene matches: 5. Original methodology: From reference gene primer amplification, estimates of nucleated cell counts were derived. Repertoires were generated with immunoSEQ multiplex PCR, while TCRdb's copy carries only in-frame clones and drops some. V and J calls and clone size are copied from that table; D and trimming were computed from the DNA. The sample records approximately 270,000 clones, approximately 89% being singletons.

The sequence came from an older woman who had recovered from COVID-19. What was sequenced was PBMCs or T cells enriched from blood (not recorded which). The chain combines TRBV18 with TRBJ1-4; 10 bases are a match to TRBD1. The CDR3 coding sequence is TGTGCCAGCTCAACGGGACAGGGGCAGACTAATGAAAAACTGTTTTTT. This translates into CASSTGQGQTNEKLFF.